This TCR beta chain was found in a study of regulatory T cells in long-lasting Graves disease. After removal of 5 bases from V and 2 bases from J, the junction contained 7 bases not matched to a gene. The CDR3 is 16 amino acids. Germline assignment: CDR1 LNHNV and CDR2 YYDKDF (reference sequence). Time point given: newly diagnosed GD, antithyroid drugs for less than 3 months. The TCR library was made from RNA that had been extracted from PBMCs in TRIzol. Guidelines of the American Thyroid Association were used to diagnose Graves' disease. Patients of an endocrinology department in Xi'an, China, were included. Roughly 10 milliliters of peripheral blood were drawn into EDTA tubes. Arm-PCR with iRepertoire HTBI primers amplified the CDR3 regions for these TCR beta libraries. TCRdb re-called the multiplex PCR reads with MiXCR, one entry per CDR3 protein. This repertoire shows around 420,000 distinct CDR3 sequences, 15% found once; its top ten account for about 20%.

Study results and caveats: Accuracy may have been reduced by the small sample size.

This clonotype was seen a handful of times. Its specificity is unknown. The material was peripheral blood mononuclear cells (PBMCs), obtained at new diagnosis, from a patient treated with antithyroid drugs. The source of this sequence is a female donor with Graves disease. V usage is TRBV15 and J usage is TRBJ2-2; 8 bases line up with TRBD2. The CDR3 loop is CATSPRGGHNTGELFF. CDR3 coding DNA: TGTGCCACCAGCCCCCGGGGGGGGCATAACACCGGGGAGCTGTTTTTT.